This T cell receptor beta chain is drawn from a study of blood T cell repertoires in COVID-19. For the study at large: Sites in the United States, Italy and Spain provided acute and convalescent COVID-19 samples. The analysed material was cDNA or gDNA that came from T cells, B-cell-depleted T cells, or PBMCs.

In the authors' workflow: The assay estimated nucleated cells by amplifying reference gene primers. Assay: immunoSEQ multiplex PCR; the TCRdb copy retains only in-frame clones and omits some. V, J and clone size reflect that table, while D and trimming were determined from the DNA. This table holds approximately 350,000 clones, around four fifths found once. The sequenced material came from peripheral blood. This sequence originates from a man aged 25 to 40 with active or convalescent COVID-19.

This CDR3 reads CASGLGQRNTEAFF. As DNA, the CDR3 is TGTGCTAGTGGTTTGGGACAGAGGAACACTGAAGCTTTCTTT. The chain employs TRBV12-5 and TRBJ1-1; D is perhaps TRBD1 (5 bases). V was cut by 1 base and J by 1 base, with 7 bases left in between. The germline gives CDR1 LGHNT, CDR2 FRNRAP. CDR3 size: 14 residues. The full variable domain, rest sourced from reference TRBV12-5 and TRBJ1-1, is DARVTQTPRHKVTEMGQEVTMRCQPILGHNTVFWYRQTMMQGLELLAYFRNRAPLDDSGMPKDRFSAEMPDATLATLKIQPSEPRDSAVYFCASGLGQRNTEAFFGQGTRLTVV.